The source of this T cell receptor beta chain is a study of graft-versus-host responses after intestinal transplantation. Study-level information: Each recipient received anti-thymocyte globulin induction, then tacrolimus and steroids for three to four years.

There are 14 residues in the CDR3. Germline assignment: CDR1 MRHNA and CDR2 SNTAGT. V gave up 5 bases and J gave up 9 bases, with 17 bases separating them. The protocol was immunoSEQ multiplex PCR, while the TCRdb copy is restricted to in-frame clones and leaves out a portion. Of some 40,000 clones in the sample, over 75% were seen once. Study-wide points: GvH clones were found in recipient marrow; some appeared first in ileum or blood. GvH clone levels peaked in circulation, and this peak was associated with early post-transplant HvG declines.

For this clone: Its antigen is currently unknown.

This TCR came from a human patient who received an intestinal transplant, so some T cells may come from the graft donor. The rearrangement joins TRBV6-4 to TRBJ2-1; a weak D match, TRBD1 (6 bases). Sequencing used PBMCs, obtained 524 days after transplant. The CDR3 region has the DNA TGTGCCAGCAGTTACCGGCAGGGGCTGCTTGAGCAGTTCTTC. Translated: CASSYRQGLLEQFF.